Shown below are 32 T cell receptor beta chains from a single sample sequenced in a study of T cells after yellow fever vaccination. TCRdb reprocessed the 5' RACE reads with MiXCR, giving one entry per CDR3 protein. The data contain some 500,000 distinct CDR3 sequences, less than 15% of them singletons. The input for sequencing was PBMCs, taken on the day of the yellow fever booster vaccination. The receptors derive from a man aged 25-45 years who received the YFV17D yellow fever vaccine.

V gene TRBV14 combines with J gene TRBJ2-1, with D uncertain. Trimming took 3 bases from V and 9 from J, leaving 12 bases between them. CDR1 is SGHDN, CDR2 FVKESK, per germline. The CDR3 is 13 amino acids. CDR3 region: CASSHLTRTEQFF. In DNA, the CDR3 is TGTGCCAGCAGCCACCTGACTCGCACTGAGCAGTTCTTC.

This clonotype showed up just a few times. The chain has TRBV28 and TRBJ1-6, with D possibly TRBD1 on 5 matching bases. The CDR3 consists of 15 residues. CDR1 MDHEN and CDR2 SYDVKM come from the germline V gene. Between the trimmed V and J ends, which lost 3 bases and 3 bases, there was a span of 9 bases. The CDR3 region has the DNA TGTGCCAGCAGTTTCGCAGGGATCTATAATTCACCCCTCCACTTT. It encodes CASSFAGIYNSPLHF.

In its sample, this clonotype was seen a few times. As DNA, the CDR3 is TGCAGTGTTTGGGTAAACAATGAGCAGTTCTTC. Encoded protein: CSVWVNNEQFF. The chain has TRBV20-1 and TRBJ2-1; D remains ambiguous. Trimming took 7 bases from V and 5 from J, leaving 9 bases between them. The length of the CDR3 is 11 residues. Per germline, CDR1 DFQATT and CDR2 SNEGSKA (reference sequence).

This sequence joins TRBV6-6 and TRBJ1-2, with 9 bases matching TRBD1. The germline V gene encodes CDR1 MNHNY and CDR2 SVGAGI (reference sequence). The junction had 4 bases not matched to a gene; V was cut back by 7 bases and J by 7 bases. The CDR3 runs 12 residues. The CDR3 is CASTGTGFGYTF. CDR3 coding DNA: TGTGCCAGCACCGGGACAGGGTTTGGCTACACCTTC.

This sequence joins TRBV6-2 or TRBV6-3 and TRBJ1-6; 7 positions agree with TRBD1. Per the germline V gene, CDR1 is MNHEY and CDR2 is SVGEGT. This CDR3 region has 15 residues. V shed 5 bases, J shed 4 bases, and the junction held 5 bases outside the gene matches. The CDR3 DNA follows: TGTGCCAGCAGTACCACGGGACAGTATAATTCACCCCTCCACTTT. This gives the protein CASSTTGQYNSPLHF.

This clonotype has a count of ten or more. The chain couples TRBV4-3 to TRBJ2-3, with 7 bases aligning to TRBD2. CDR1 and CDR2 (germline): LGHNA, YSLEER. With 0 bases clipped from V and 5 bases from J, the junction kept 17 bases outside the gene matches. This CDR3 comprises 19 residues. The CDR3 DNA follows: TGCGCCAGCAGCCAAGATCCCTTCGGGCGGGAGATGGGCGGAGATACGCAGTATTTT. Its translation is CASSQDPFGREMGGDTQYF.

This chain uses TRBV7-8 with TRBJ2-2; no clear D. The CDR3 totals 15 residues. From germline, CDR1 is SGHVS and CDR2 FQNEAQ. Trimming removed 5 bases at V and 6 bases at J, with 16 bases between. The CDR3 coding sequence is TGTGCCAGCAGCAACCGGTTTGCCGATGCCGGGGAGCTGTTTTTT. Translated: CASSNRFADAGELFF. Full variable domain (remainder filled in from reference TRBV7-8 and TRBJ2-2): GAGVSQSPRYKVAKRGQDVALRCDPISGHVSLFWYQQALGQGPEFLTYFQNEAQLDKSGLPSDRFFAERPEGSVSTLKIQRTQQEDSAVYLCASSNRFADAGELFFGEGSRLTVL.

This clonotype was counted a few times. This chain links TRBV4-2 with TRBJ2-3; D is possibly TRBD2 (5 bases). The V end lost 3 bases, the J end lost 2 bases, and 15 bases lay between the germline ends. The CDR3 has 16 amino acids. Germline CDR1 is LGHNA and CDR2 is YNFKEQ. This chain's CDR3 is CASSQASGDHTDTQYF. The CDR3 nucleotides read TGTGCCAGCAGCCAGGCCAGCGGCGACCACACAGATACGCAGTATTTT.

This chain uses TRBV29-1 with TRBJ2-7; TRBD2 matches 11 bases. The J segment lost 6 bases and the V segment lost 4 bases, leaving 8 bases of the junction unmatched. Germline CDR1 is SQVTM and CDR2 is ANQGSEA. The CDR3 loop spans 14 amino acids. The CDR3 sequence: CSVVLAGGPIEQYF. DNA for the CDR3: TGCAGCGTTGTTTTAGCGGGAGGGCCCATCGAGCAGTACTTC.

This chain links TRBV9 with TRBJ1-1; a possible D gene is TRBD1 (5 bases). Germline V gene data show CDR1 as SGDLS and CDR2 as YYNGEE. V lost 2 bases and J lost 1, with 12 bases in between. The CDR3 runs to 15 residues. The CDR3 loop reads CASSVQGVGNTEAFF. CDR3 bases: TGTGCCAGCAGCGTTCAGGGTGTCGGGAACACTGAAGCTTTCTTT.

This clonotype was recorded a few times. This chain joins TRBV19 and TRBJ2-7; D tentatively fits TRBD1 or TRBD2 (5 bases each). This CDR3 spans 15 amino acids. V lost 4 bases and J lost 4, with 17 bases in between. Germline values: CDR1 LNHDA, CDR2 SQIVND (reference sequence). Written as DNA, the CDR3 is TGTGCCAGTAGTACGTACCGGGACGGAAATTACGAGCAGTACTTC. Its translation: CASSTYRDGNYEQYF.

This clonotype was seen a handful of times. The J gene is TRBJ2-1, the V gene TRBV27; 10 bases match TRBD2. The CDR3 consists of 17 residues. Trimming took 6 bases from V and 4 from J; bases not matched to a gene: 12. The germline V gene has CDR1 MNHEY and CDR2 SMNVEV (reference sequence). The CDR3 here is CASSPMGGTSVYNEQFF. In DNA form, the CDR3 reads TGTGCCAGCAGCCCTATGGGAGGGACTAGCGTTTACAATGAGCAGTTCTTC.

This clonotype appeared a few times. This chain joins TRBV27 and TRBJ2-3; no firm D call. Trimming took 4 bases from V and 1 from J, leaving 6 bases between them. The CDR3 consists of 13 residues. Germline CDR1 MNHEY, CDR2 SMNVEV (reference sequence). The CDR3 bases are TGTGCCAGCAGTTCTGTGCGCACAGATACGCAGTATTTT. Residues: CASSSVRTDTQYF.

The gene calls are TRBV5-1 and TRBJ2-1; 13 bases match TRBD2. The CDR3 is 16 residues long. Germline V gives CDR1 SGHRS, CDR2 YFSETQ. The trim removed 0 bases at V and 9 bases at J, leaving 6 bases unmatched. The CDR3 here is CASSLGRTSGSSEQFF. The CDR3 bases are TGCGCCAGCAGCTTGGGCCGGACTAGCGGGAGTAGTGAGCAGTTCTTC. The full variable domain, rest sourced from reference TRBV5-1 and TRBJ2-1, is KAGVTQTPRYLIKTRGQQVTLSCSPISGHRSVSWYQQTPGQGLQFLFEYFSETQRNKGNFPGRFSGRQFSNSRSEMNVSTLELGDSALYLCASSLGRTSGSSEQFFGPGTRLTVL.

The V call is TRBV20-1, the J call TRBJ2-1; 8 nucleotides line up with TRBD1. Germline V gene sequence: CDR1 DFQATT, CDR2 SNEGSKA (reference sequence). The junction had 10 bases not matched to a gene; V was cut back by 8 bases and J by 7 bases. CDR3 size: 13 residues. The CDR3 DNA follows: TGCAGTATGGGGGGCAGGGGGCCTAATGAGCAGTTCTTC. Translation gives CSMGGRGPNEQFF.

The V and J genes are TRBV29-1 and TRBJ2-7; no clear D. The CDR3 length is 10 residues. The germline gives CDR1 SQVTM, CDR2 ANQGSEA. Trimming shortened V by 5 bases and J by 2 bases, and 4 bases separated the two germline ends. The CDR3 sequence: CSVYTYEQYF. CDR3 sequence (DNA): TGCAGCGTTTACACCTACGAGCAGTACTTC.

This clonotype was detected ten times or more. The J gene is TRBJ2-3, the V gene TRBV5-6, with a tentative D call TRBD1 (6 bases). CDR3 size: 15 residues. Germline values: CDR1 SGHDT, CDR2 YYEEEE. V lost 3 bases, J lost 0 bases, and 11 bases lay in between. Written as DNA, the CDR3 is TGTGCCAGCAGCTCAGAAAGGGGGAGCACAGATACGCAGTATTTT. Translated: CASSSERGSTDTQYF.

Only a few counts were recorded for this clonotype. The V and J genes are TRBV20-1 and TRBJ1-6; 7 nucleotides agree with TRBD1. CDR3 length equals 14 residues. Germline lookup yields CDR1 DFQATT and CDR2 SNEGSKA (reference sequence). Trimming cost V 2 bases and J 9 bases; bases outside gene matches: 7. CDR3 in amino acids: CSARPGGGLSPLHF. CDR3 nucleotides: TGCAGTGCTAGACCAGGGGGAGGTCTTTCACCCCTCCACTTT.

This clonotype was seen only a few times. J is TRBJ2-1 and V is TRBV4-3; 11 nucleotides match TRBD2. Trimming took 4 bases from V and 6 from J; bases not matched to a gene: 2. CDR1 and CDR2 from the germline V gene are LGHNA and YSLEER. The CDR3 loop spans 14 amino acids. CDR3 in amino acids: CASSPLAGANEQFF. The CDR3 nucleotides are TGCGCCAGCAGCCCACTAGCGGGAGCCAATGAGCAGTTCTTC.

The chain uses TRBV7-9 and TRBJ2-7; 8 bases are a match to TRBD2. Germline CDR1 is SEHNR and CDR2 is FQNEAQ (reference sequence). The CDR3 is 15 amino acids. V gave up 5 bases and J gave up 9 bases; unmatched junction bases: 15. CDR3 protein: CASSDDPSGLRGQYF. The CDR3 DNA sequence: TGTGCCAGCAGCGACGACCCTAGCGGGCTACGAGGGCAGTACTTC.

In this sample, this clonotype turned up many times. The chain uses TRBV5-5 and TRBJ2-7; tentative D call: TRBD2 (5 bases). Germline CDR1 and CDR2: SGHKS and YYEKEE (reference sequence). Trimming pared 2 bases from V and 1 base from J, leaving 13 bases between. The CDR3 is 15 amino acids. The CDR3 loop reads CASSFSVTRSYEQYF. The CDR3 DNA reads as TGTGCCAGCAGCTTCTCAGTTACTAGGTCCTACGAGCAGTACTTC. Complete variable domain (other parts from reference TRBV5-5 and TRBJ2-7): DAGVTQSPTHLIKTRGQQVTLRCSPISGHKSVSWYQQVLGQGPQFIFQYYEKEERGRGNFPDRFSARQFPNYSSELNVNALLLGDSALYLCASSFSVTRSYEQYFGPGTRLTVT.

On this clonotype: An end of the junction differs from the germline gene, which may be a read error. The J gene is TRBJ2-7, the V gene TRBV14, with 9 bases matching TRBD1. This CDR3 spans 15 amino acids. The germline V gene has CDR1 SGHDN and CDR2 FVKESK. The CDR3 DNA follows: TGTGCCAGCAGCCCCTATTCGGGACAGGGTTTCGAGCCGTACTTC. Translated, it gives CASSPYSGQGFEPYF. Variable domain in full (rest from reference TRBV14 and TRBJ2-7): EAGVTQFPSHSVIEKGQTVTLRCDPISGHDNLYWYRRVMGKEIKFLLHFVKESKQDESGMPNNRFLAERTGGTYSTLKVQPAELEDSGVYFCASSPYSGQGFEPYFGPGTRLTVT.

The chain joins TRBV5-4 to TRBJ1-5; D remains unclear. The V end lost 3 bases, the J end lost 1 base, and 8 bases lay between the germline ends. Germline V lookup: CDR1 SGHNT, CDR2 YYREEE (reference sequence). This CDR3 has 14 residues. DNA of the CDR3: TGTGCCAGCAGCTGGGCAGGCAGCAATCAGCCCCAGCATTTT. Residues: CASSWAGSNQPQHF.

The chain recombines TRBV3-1 with TRBJ2-7; TRBD2 is a possible D gene (6 bases). V lost 4 bases to trimming and J lost 4 bases, with 14 bases between them. Germline V gives CDR1 LGHDT, CDR2 YNNKEL (reference sequence). The CDR3 covers 14 residues. CDR3 sequence reads: CASSPTAGQYEQYF. CDR3 DNA sequence: TGTGCCAGCAGCCCCACCGCGGGGCAGTACGAGCAGTACTTC.

This rearrangement joins TRBV4-3 to TRBJ2-1, with D uncertain. V lost 1 base to trimming and J lost 7 bases, with 8 bases between them. The CDR3 has 13 amino acids. Germline CDR1 LGHNA, CDR2 YSLEER. CDR3 sequence reads: CASSQANVNEQFF. Here the CDR3 DNA reads TGCGCCAGCAGCCAAGCCAACGTAAATGAGCAGTTCTTC.

This clonotype was observed a handful of times. V usage is TRBV11-2 and J usage is TRBJ2-1; no firm D call. Germline CDR1 is SGHAT and CDR2 is FQNNGV. The V end lost 2 bases, the J end lost 8 bases, and 19 bases lay between the germline ends. CDR3 size: 16 residues. In DNA form, the CDR3 reads TGTGCCAGCAGCTTACTACGAACCCCGCGCAGCGATGAGCAGTTCTTC. Amino acid sequence: CASSLLRTPRSDEQFF.

The chain uses TRBV19 and TRBJ1-2; D is ambiguous. The CDR3 contains 11 residues. V was pared by 7 bases and J by 5 bases, with 8 bases between. Germline V gene sequence: CDR1 LNHDA, CDR2 SQIVND (reference sequence). CDR3 coding DNA: TGTGCCAGTACCTTAGGATATGGCTACACCTTC. Its translation is CASTLGYGYTF.

In this sample, this clonotype turned up many times. The chain links TRBV20-1 to TRBJ2-3; D is ambiguous. Germline values: CDR1 DFQATT, CDR2 SNEGSKA (reference sequence). CDR3 length: 15 residues. The germline V and J ends were trimmed by 6 bases and 0 bases, with 16 bases remaining between them. This CDR3 reads CSADHQLISTDTQYF. The DNA for the CDR3 is TGCAGTGCGGACCATCAGTTGATTAGCACAGATACGCAGTATTTT.

The chain has TRBV20-1 and TRBJ2-3; possibly TRBD1 for D (8 bases). Germline CDR1 reads DFQATT; CDR2 reads SNEGSKA (reference sequence). Trimming left V 3 bases short and J 3 bases short, with 22 bases between. The CDR3 consists of 17 residues. CDR3 sequence: CSARGGTARGPTDTQYF. CDR3 in DNA: TGCAGTGCTAGGGGGGGGACGGCCAGGGGGCCTACAGATACGCAGTATTTT.

This clonotype was observed a few times. The chain carries TRBV7-9 and TRBJ2-1; possible D gene TRBD2, 5 bases. CDR1 is SEHNR and CDR2 is FQNEAQ in the germline V gene (reference sequence). The CDR3 runs 15 residues. V was pared by 0 bases and J by 2 bases, with 8 bases between. CDR3 nucleotide sequence: TGTGCCAGCAGCTTAGCGGGAGATCCCTACAATGAGCAGTTCTTC. Protein product: CASSLAGDPYNEQFF.

The chain carries TRBV20-1 and TRBJ2-3, with D uncertain. V lost 3 bases and J 5 bases, leaving 12 bases between the germline ends. From germline, CDR1 is DFQATT and CDR2 SNEGSKA (reference sequence). The CDR3 spans 13 residues. CDR3 residues: CSARAGLVDTQYF. CDR3 DNA sequence: TGCAGTGCTAGGGCCGGCTTGGTAGATACGCAGTATTTT.

This clonotype has a count of ten or more. The chain recombines TRBV7-9 with TRBJ1-5; D unresolved. Germline CDR1 SEHNR, CDR2 FQNEAQ (reference sequence). The CDR3 sequence is 12 residues long. Trimming removed 5 bases at V and 6 bases at J, with 8 bases between. Written as DNA, the CDR3 is TGTGCCAGCAGCGCAGATGTTCAGCCCCAGCATTTT. Translating it yields CASSADVQPQHF.